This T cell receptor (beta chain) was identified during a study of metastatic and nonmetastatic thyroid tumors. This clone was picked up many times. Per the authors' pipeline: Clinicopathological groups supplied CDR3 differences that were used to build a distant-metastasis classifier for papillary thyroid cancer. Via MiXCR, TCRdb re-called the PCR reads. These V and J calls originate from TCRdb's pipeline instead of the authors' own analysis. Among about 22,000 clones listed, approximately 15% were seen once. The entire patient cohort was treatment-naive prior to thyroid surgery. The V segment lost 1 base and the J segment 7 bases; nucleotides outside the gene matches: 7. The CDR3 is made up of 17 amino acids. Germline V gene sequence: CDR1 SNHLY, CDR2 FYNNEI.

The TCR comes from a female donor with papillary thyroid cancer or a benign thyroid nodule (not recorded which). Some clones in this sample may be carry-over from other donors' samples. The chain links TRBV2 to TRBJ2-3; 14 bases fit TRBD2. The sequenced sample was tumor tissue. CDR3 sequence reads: CASSEGLAGGRSNTQYF. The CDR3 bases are TGTGCCAGCAGTGAAGGACTAGCGGGGGGGAGGTCGAATACGCAGTATTTT.